A selection of T cell receptor beta chains follows, all from one sample in a study of shared clonotypes between healthy human individuals. TCRdb keeps only in-frame clones here, not all; method: immunoSEQ multiplex PCR. The sample yields over 2,000,000 clones, approximately 92% seen once. Sequenced material: naive CD8+ T cells from PBMCs. These receptors originate from a man aged 18 to 29 in good health. Some clones in this sample may be carry-over from other donors' samples. Each CDR3 is given with its conserved first and last residue. Fields, in order: D gene, J gene, V gene, clone size, CDR3 protein, CDR3 DNA. The D gene is left open where the match is weak. A clone size is listed for some rows: how often the clone was seen (once, few, many), or a class if it is expanded.

NA | TRBJ1-5 | TRBV15 | NA | CATSRAPDQPQHF | TGTGCCACCAGCAGGGCTCCGGATCAGCCCCAGCATTTT
NA | TRBJ1-2 | TRBV6-5 | NA | CASSYEGLYGYTF | TGTGCCAGCAGTTACGAGGGCCTCTATGGCTACACCTTC
NA | TRBJ2-7 | TRBV29-1 | NA | CSATGPNYEQYF | TGCAGCGCGACCGGGCCCAACTACGAGCAGTACTTC
NA | TRBJ1-5 | TRBV19 | NA | CASSTTTENNQPQHF | TGTGCCAGTAGTACAACGACAGAAAACAATCAGCCCCAGCATTTT
TRBD2 | TRBJ2-2 | TRBV4-2 | NA | CASSPTRGTSGRGTGELFF | TGTGCCAGCAGCCCTACCCGCGGGACTAGCGGGAGGGGCACCGGGGAGCTGTTTTTT
NA | TRBJ2-1 | TRBV10-3 | NA | CAMARGSYNEQFF | TGTGCCATGGCCAGGGGAAGTTACAATGAGCAGTTCTTC
NA | TRBJ2-1 | TRBV27 | NA | CASSRLRFDEQFF | TGTGCCAGCAGTCGTTTAAGGTTCGATGAGCAGTTCTTC
TRBD1 | TRBJ1-1 | TRBV27 | NA | CASSQGQANTEAFF | TGTGCCAGCAGCCAGGGACAGGCCAACACTGAAGCTTTCTTT
NA | TRBJ1-3 | TRBV9 | NA | CASSVDGSTGNTIYF | TGTGCCAGCAGCGTAGACGGGAGTACAGGAAACACCATATATTTT
TRBD1 | TRBJ1-2 | TRBV7-9 | NA | CASSPLQGRMSNYGYTF | TGTGCCAGCAGCCCCCTACAGGGGCGGATGTCGAACTATGGCTACACCTTC
NA | TRBJ2-7 | TRBV2 | NA | CASSESRYEQYF | TGTGCCAGCAGTGAAAGCCGTTACGAGCAGTACTTC
NA | TRBJ2-1 | TRBV7-9 | NA | CASSLRGVGNEQFF | TGTGCCAGCAGCTTAAGAGGGGTTGGCAATGAGCAGTTCTTC
TRBD2 | TRBJ2-7 | TRBV28 | NA | CASSLLAGDEQYF | TGTGCCAGCAGTTTATTAGCGGGAGACGAGCAGTACTTC
NA | TRBJ2-7 | TRBV5-8 | NA | CASSLYTRPYEQYF | TGTGCCAGCAGCTTGTATACTAGGCCCTACGAGCAGTACTTC
TRBD1 | TRBJ2-7 | TRBV9 | NA | CASSVDWTGAQVHEQYF | TGTGCCAGCAGCGTAGATTGGACAGGGGCACAGGTCCACGAGCAGTACTTC
TRBD2 | TRBJ2-1 | TRBV4-2 | NA | CASSQLPPKREGLNEQFF | TGTGCCAGCAGCCAACTTCCCCCGAAGCGGGAGGGCCTCAATGAGCAGTTCTTC
TRBD1 | TRBJ2-7 | TRBV7-6 | once | CASSTGQGDMSRYF | TGTGCCAGCAGCACGGGACAGGGGGATATGTCCCGGTACTTC
TRBD2 | TRBJ2-1 | TRBV27 | NA | CASMRGGEGYNEQFF | TGTGCCAGCATGCGGGGAGGGGAAGGCTACAATGAGCAGTTCTTC
TRBD1 | TRBJ2-2 | TRBV28 | NA | CASSTQGTGELFF | TGTGCCAGCAGCACACAGGGGACCGGGGAGCTGTTTTTT
NA | TRBJ1-5 | TRBV6-4 | NA | CASSGPRGSGGQPQHF | TGTGCCAGCAGTGGGCCCCGTGGGAGCGGGGGTCAGCCCCAGCATTTT
TRBD2 | TRBJ2-7 | TRBV7-2 | NA | CASSAGGGAYEQYF | TGTGCCAGCAGCGCCGGGGGGGGCGCCTACGAGCAGTACTTC
TRBD1 | TRBJ2-5 | TRBV9 | NA | CASSVEQGAPPWETQYF | TGTGCCAGCAGCGTAGAACAGGGGGCCCCGCCGTGGGAGACCCAGTACTTC
NA | TRBJ2-2 | TRBV27 | NA | CASSEGNPNTGELFF | TGTGCCAGCAGTGAGGGGAACCCGAACACCGGGGAGCTGTTTTTT
TRBD2 | TRBJ2-7 | TRBV5-4 | NA | CASSFGTNPPVEQYF | TGTGCCAGCAGCTTCGGGACTAATCCTCCGGTCGAGCAGTACTTC
NA | TRBJ2-7 | TRBV7-9 | NA | CASSQEGGEQYF | TGTGCCAGCAGCCAGGAGGGGGGCGAGCAGTACTTC
TRBD1 | TRBJ1-5 | TRBV30 | NA | CAWSVRDRLLGNQPQHF | TGTGCCTGGAGTGTACGGGACAGATTATTGGGCAATCAGCCCCAGCATTTT
TRBD2 | TRBJ2-1 | TRBV7-9 | NA | CASSLVLAGRNEQFF | TGTGCCAGCAGCTTAGTATTAGCGGGACGCAATGAGCAGTTCTTC
NA | TRBJ2-6 | TRBV11-2 | once | CASSLETGSGANVLTF | TGTGCCAGCAGCTTAGAAACAGGGTCAGGGGCCAACGTCCTGACTTTC